This T cell receptor beta chain was obtained from a study of cytomegalovirus exposure and HLA in healthy donors. Study-level points and caveats: A few CMV-associated chains were confirmed in vitro to be specific for CMV antigens.

A single count supports this clone. Its antigen is currently unknown. This table comes from immunoSEQ multiplex PCR, and its TCRdb copy is limited to in-frame clones, with some not included. The sample lists roughly 56,000 clones; 90% to 95% were seen once. Sequences were obtained from PBMCs. This sequence was found in a man between 18 and 35 years old in good health and CMV-seronegative.

The DNA of the CDR3 is TGTGCCAGCAGCGGCCAGGGGGGTAAGAATGAGCAGTTCTTC. This codes for CASSGQGGKNEQFF. The chain links TRBV7-3 to TRBJ2-1; possible D gene TRBD1, 7 bases. V was pared by 5 bases and J by 7 bases, with 15 bases between. The germline V gene has CDR1 SGHTA and CDR2 FQGTGA. The CDR3 consists of 14 residues. Full variable domain (outside the CDR3, taken from reference TRBV7-3 and TRBJ2-1): GAGVSQTPSNKVTEKGKYVELRCDPISGHTALYWYRQSLGQGPEFLIYFQGTGAADDSGLPNDRFFAVRPEGSVSTLKIQRTERGDSAVYLCASSGQGGKNEQFFGPGTRLTVL.